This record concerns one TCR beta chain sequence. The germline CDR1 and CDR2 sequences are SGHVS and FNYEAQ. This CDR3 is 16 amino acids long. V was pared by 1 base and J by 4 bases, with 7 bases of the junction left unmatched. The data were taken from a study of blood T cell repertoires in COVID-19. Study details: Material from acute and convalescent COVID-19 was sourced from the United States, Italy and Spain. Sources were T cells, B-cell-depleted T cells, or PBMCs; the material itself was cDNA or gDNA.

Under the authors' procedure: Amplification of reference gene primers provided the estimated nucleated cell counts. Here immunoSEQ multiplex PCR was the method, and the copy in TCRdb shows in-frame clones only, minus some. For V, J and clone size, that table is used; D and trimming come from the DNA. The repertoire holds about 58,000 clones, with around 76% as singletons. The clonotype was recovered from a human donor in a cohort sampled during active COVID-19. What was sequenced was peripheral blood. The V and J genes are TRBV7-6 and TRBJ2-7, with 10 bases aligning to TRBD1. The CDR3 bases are TGTGCCAGCAGCTTAGAAGGGACAGGGGTATGGTACGAGCAGTACTTC. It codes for CASSLEGTGVWYEQYF.